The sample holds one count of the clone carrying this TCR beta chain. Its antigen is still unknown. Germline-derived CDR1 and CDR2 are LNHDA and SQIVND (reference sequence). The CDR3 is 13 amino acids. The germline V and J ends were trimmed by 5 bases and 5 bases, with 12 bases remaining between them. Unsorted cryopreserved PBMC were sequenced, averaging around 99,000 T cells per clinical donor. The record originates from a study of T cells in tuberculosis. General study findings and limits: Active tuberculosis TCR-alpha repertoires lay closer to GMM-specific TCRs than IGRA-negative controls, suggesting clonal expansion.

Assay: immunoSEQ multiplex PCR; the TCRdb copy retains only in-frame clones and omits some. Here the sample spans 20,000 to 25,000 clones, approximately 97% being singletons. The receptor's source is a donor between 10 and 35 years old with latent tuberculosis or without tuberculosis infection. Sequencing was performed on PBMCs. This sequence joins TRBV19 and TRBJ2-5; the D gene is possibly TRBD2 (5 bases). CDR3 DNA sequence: TGTGCCAGTAGTTCCACCCGGGGTGAGACCCAGTACTTC. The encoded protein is CASSSTRGETQYF.